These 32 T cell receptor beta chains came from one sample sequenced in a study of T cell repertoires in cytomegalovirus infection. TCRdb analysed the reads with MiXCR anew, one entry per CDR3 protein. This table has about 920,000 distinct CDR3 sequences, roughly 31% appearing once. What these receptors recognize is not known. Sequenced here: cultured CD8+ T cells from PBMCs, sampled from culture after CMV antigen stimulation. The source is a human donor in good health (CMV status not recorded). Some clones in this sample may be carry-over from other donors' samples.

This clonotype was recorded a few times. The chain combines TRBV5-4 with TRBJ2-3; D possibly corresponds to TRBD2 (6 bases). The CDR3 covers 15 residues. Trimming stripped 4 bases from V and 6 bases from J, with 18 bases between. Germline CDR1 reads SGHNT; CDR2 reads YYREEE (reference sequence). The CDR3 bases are TGTGCCAGCAGCCGGTCCGGGGACTCCGACGATACGCAGTATTTT. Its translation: CASSRSGDSDDTQYF.

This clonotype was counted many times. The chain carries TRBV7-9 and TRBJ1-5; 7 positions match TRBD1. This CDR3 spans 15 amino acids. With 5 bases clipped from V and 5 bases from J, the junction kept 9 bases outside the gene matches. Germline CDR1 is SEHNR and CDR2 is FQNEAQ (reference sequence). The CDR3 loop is CASSPTGSGDQPQHF. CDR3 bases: TGTGCCAGCAGCCCGACAGGGAGCGGAGATCAGCCCCAGCATTTT.

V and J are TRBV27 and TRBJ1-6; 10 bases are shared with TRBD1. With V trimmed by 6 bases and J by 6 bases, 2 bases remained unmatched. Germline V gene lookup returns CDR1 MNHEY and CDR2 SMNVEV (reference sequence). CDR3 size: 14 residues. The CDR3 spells CASSWDRGNSPLHF. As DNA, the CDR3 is TGTGCCAGCAGCTGGGACAGGGGTAATTCACCCCTCCACTTT.

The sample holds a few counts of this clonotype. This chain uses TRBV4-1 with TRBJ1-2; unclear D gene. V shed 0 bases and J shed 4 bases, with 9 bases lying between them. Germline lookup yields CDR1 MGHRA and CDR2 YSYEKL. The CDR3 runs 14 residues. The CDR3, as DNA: TGCGCCAGCAGCCAAGATTGGGGTATCTATGGCTACACCTTC. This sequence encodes CASSQDWGIYGYTF.

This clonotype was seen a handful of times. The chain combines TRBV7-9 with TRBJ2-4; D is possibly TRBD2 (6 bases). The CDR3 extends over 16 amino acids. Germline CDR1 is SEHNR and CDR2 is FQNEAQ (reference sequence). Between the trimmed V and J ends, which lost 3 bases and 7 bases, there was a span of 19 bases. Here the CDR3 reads CASSFEPTGLSNIQYF. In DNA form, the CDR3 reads TGTGCCAGCAGCTTCGAACCGACGGGACTGAGTAACATTCAGTACTTC.

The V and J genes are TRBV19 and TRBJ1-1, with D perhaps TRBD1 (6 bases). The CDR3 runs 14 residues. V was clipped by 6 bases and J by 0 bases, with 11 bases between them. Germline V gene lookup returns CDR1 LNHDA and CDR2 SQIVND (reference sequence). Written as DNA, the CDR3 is TGTGCCAGTAGGCAGGGGTGGATGAACACTGAAGCTTTCTTT. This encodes CASRQGWMNTEAFF.

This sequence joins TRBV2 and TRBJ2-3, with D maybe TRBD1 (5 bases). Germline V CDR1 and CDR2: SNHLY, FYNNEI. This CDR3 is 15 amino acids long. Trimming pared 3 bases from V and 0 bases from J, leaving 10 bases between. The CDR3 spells CASSDLGASTDTQYF. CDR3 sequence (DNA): TGTGCCAGCAGTGACTTAGGGGCGAGCACAGATACGCAGTATTTT.

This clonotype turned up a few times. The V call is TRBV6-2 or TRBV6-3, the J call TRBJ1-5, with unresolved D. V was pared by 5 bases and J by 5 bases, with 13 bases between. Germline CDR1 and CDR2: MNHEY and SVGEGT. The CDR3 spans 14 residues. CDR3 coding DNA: TGTGCCAGCAGTGACCCGGACCGATATCAGCCCCAGCATTTT. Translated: CASSDPDRYQPQHF.

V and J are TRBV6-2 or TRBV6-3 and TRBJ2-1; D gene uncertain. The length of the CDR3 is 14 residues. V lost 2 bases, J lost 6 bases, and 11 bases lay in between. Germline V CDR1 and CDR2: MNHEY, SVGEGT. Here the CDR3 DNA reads TGTGCCAGCAGTTACCAAGGTGGCCCCAATGAGCAGTTCTTC. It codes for CASSYQGGPNEQFF.

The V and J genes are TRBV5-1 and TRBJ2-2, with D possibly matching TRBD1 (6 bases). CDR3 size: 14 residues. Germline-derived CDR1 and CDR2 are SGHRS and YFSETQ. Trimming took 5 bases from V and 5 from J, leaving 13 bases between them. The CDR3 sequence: CASRGALRTGELFF. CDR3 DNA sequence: TGCGCCAGCAGGGGGGCACTTAGGACCGGGGAGCTGTTTTTT.

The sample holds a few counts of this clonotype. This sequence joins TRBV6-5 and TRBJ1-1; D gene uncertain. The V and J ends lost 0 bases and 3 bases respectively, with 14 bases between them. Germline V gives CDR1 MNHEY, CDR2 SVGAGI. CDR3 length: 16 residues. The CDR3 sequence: CASSYSISRTDTEAFF. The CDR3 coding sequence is TGTGCCAGCAGTTACTCGATAAGCAGGACCGACACTGAAGCTTTCTTT.

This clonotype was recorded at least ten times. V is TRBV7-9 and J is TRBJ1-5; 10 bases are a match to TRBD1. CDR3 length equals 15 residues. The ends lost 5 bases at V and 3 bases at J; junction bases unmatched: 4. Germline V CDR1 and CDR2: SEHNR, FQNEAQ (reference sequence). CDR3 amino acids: CASSTGTGANQPQHF. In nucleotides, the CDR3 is TGTGCCAGCAGCACCGGGACAGGGGCCAATCAGCCCCAGCATTTT.

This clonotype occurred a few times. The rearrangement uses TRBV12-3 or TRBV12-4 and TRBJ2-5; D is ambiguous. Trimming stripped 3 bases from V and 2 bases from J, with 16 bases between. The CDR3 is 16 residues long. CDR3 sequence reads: CASSFWTAVRQETQYF. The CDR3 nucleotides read TGTGCCAGCAGTTTTTGGACCGCAGTGAGACAAGAGACCCAGTACTTC.

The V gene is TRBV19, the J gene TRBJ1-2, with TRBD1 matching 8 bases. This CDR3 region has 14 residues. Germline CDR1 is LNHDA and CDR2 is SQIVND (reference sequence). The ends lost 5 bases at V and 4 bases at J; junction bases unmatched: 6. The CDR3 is CASSLRQGTYGYTF. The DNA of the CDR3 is TGTGCCAGTAGTCTGAGACAGGGGACCTATGGCTACACCTTC.

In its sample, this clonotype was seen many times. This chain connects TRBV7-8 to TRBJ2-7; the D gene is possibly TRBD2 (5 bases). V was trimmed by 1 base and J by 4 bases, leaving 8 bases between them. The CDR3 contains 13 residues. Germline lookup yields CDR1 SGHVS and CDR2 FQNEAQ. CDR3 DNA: TGTGCCAGCAGCTTAGAGCTAGCATACGAGCAGTACTTC. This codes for CASSLELAYEQYF.

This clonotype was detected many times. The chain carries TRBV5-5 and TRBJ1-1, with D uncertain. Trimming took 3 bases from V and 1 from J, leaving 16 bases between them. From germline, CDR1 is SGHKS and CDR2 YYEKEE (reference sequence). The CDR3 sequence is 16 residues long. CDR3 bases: TGTGCCAGCAGCTCCACTGGGAACGTTGGGAACACTGAAGCTTTCTTT. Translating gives CASSSTGNVGNTEAFF.

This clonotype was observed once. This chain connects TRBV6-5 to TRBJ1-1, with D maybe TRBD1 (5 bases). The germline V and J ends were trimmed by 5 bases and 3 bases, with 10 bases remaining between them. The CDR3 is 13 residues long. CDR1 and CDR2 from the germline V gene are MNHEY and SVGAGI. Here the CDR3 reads CASSIAGHTEAFF. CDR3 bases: TGTGCCAGCAGTATTGCAGGGCACACTGAAGCTTTCTTT.

DNA of the CDR3: TGTGCCAGCAGCTTGGCCCTAAAGGCGGGGGGCCTCAAAAACATTCAGTACTTC. Translated: CASSLALKAGGLKNIQYF. The chain uses TRBV5-5 and TRBJ2-4; 8 positions match TRBD2. Losses at the gene ends were 0 bases for V and 3 bases for J; bases not matched to a gene: 11. The germline CDR1 and CDR2 sequences are SGHKS and YYEKEE (reference sequence). The CDR3 runs to 18 residues.

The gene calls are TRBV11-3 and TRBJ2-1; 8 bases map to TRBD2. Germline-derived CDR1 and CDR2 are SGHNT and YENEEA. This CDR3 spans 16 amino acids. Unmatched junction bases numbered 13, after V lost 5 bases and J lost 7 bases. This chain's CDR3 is CASSPLDGGASNEQFF. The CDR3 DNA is TGTGCCAGCAGCCCCCTAGACGGGGGGGCCTCGAATGAGCAGTTCTTC.

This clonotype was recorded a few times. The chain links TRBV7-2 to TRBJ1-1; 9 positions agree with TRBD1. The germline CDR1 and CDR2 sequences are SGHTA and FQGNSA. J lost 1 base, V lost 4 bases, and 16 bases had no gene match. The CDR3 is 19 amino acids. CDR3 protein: CASSSSRDADRGPNTEAFF. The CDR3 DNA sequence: TGTGCCAGCAGCTCCTCTCGGGACGCGGACAGGGGCCCGAACACTGAAGCTTTCTTT.

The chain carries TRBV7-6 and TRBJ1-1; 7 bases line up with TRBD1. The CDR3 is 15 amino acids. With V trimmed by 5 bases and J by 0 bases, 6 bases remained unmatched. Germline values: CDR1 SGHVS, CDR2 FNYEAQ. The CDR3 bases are TGTGCCAGCAGCACCCAACAGGGGATGAACACTGAAGCTTTCTTT. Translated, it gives CASSTQQGMNTEAFF. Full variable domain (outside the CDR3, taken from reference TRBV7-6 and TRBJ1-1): GAGVSQSPRYKVTKRGQDVALRCDPISGHVSLYWYRQALGQGPEFLTYFNYEAQQDKSGLPNDRFSAERPEGSISTLTIQRTEQRDSAMYRCASSTQQGMNTEAFFGQGTRLTVV.

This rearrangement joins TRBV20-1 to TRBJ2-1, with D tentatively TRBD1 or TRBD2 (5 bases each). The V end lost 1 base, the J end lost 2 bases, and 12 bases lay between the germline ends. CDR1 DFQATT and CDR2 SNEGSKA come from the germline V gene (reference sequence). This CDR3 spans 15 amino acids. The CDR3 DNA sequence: TGCAGTGCTAGAGCACGGGACGAAACCTACAATGAGCAGTTCTTC. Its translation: CSARARDETYNEQFF.

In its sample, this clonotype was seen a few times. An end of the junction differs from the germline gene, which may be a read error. In DNA, the CDR3 is TGTGCTAGCAGCTTAGGCGGCTTAGGGACCAGGGACTACAATGAGCAGTTCTTC. Its translation: CASSLGGLGTRDYNEQFF. J is TRBJ2-1 and V is TRBV7-7; D tentatively fits TRBD1 or TRBD2 (5 bases each). This CDR3 comprises 18 residues. The germline V gene encodes CDR1 SSHAT and CDR2 FNYEAQ (reference sequence).

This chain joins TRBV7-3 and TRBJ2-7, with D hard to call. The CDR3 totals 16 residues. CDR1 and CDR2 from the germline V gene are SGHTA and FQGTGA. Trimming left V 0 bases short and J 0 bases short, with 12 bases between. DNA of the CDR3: TGTGCCAGCAGCTTAACCGACACGACCCACTCCTACGAGCAGTACTTC. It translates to CASSLTDTTHSYEQYF.

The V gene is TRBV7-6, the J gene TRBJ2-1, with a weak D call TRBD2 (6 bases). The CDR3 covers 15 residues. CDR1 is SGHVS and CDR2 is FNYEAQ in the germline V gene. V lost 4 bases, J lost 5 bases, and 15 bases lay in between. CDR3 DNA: TGTGCCAGCAGCTCGGGAGACGGGATGAACAATGAGCAGTTCTTC. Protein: CASSSGDGMNNEQFF.

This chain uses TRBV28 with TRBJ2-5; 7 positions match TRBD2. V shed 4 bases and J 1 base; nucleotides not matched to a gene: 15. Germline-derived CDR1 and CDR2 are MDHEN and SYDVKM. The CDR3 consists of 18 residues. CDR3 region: CASSSLAGEGWGQETQYF. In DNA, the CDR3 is TGTGCCAGCAGTTCCCTCGCGGGGGAGGGGTGGGGCCAAGAGACCCAGTACTTC.

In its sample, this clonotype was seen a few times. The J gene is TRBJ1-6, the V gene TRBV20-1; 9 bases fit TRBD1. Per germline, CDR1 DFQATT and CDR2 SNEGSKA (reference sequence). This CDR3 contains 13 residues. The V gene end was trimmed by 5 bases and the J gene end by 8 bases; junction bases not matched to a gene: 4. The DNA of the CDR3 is TGCAGTGCTTTGGGACAGGGCGATTCACCCCTCCACTTT. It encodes CSALGQGDSPLHF.

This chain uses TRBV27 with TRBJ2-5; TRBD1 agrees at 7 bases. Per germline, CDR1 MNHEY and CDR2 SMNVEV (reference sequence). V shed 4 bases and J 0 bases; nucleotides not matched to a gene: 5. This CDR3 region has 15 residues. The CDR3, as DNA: TGTGCCAGCAGTTCCAGGGACAGAAACCAAGAGACCCAGTACTTC. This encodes CASSSRDRNQETQYF.

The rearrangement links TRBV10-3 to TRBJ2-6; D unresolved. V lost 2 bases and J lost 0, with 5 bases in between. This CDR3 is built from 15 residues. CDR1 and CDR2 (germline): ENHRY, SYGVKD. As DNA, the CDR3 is TGTGCCATCAGTGAGCCGGACTCTGGGGCCAACGTCCTGACTTTC. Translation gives CAISEPDSGANVLTF.

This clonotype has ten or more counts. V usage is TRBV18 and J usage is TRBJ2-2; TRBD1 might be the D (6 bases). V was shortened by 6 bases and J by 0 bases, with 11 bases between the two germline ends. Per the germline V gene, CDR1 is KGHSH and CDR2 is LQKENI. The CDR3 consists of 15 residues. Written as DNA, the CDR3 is TGTGCCAGCTCTCTCTGGACAGCGAACACCGGGGAGCTGTTTTTT. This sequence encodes CASSLWTANTGELFF.

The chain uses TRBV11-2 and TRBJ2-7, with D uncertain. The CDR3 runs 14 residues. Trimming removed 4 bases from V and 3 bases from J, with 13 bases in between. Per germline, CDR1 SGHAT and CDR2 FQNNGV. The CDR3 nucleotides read TGTGCCAGCAGCTCCATCAAGGGCGGCTACGAGCAGTACGTC. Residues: CASSSIKGGYEQYV.

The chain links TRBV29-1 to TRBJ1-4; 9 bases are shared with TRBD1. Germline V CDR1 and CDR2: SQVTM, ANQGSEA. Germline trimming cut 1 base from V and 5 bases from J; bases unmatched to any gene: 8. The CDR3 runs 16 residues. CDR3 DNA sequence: TGCAGCGTTGAAGTTGGGGGGACAGGGCCGAATGAAAAACTGTTTTTT. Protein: CSVEVGGTGPNEKLFF.